These T cell receptor beta chains were read from a single sample in a study of blood T cells in healthy people across ages. One entry per CDR3 protein results from TCRdb running MiXCR on the 5' RACE reads. The sample has roughly 1.5 million distinct CDR3 sequences, roughly two fifths seen once. Sequencing used blood. The receptors were gathered from a woman aged 18-30 years in good health. The CDR3 runs from the conserved cysteine through the conserved F or W. The D gene is left open where the match is weak. Only part of the rows carry a size: once, few, many, or a class if the clone is expanded.

CDR3 DNA: TGCAGTGCTAGGGGGGGGGCGATGGATGAGCAGTTCTTC
CDR3 protein: CSARGGAMDEQFF
J gene: TRBJ2-1
D gene: .
V gene: TRBV20-1
clone size: .

CDR3 DNA: TGCAGCGGTGAAGGACGGTACACAGATACGCAGTATTTT
CDR3 protein: CSGEGRYTDTQYF
J gene: TRBJ2-3
D gene: .
V gene: TRBV29-1
clone size: .

CDR3 DNA: TGCAGTGCAAAACAGGGGACTAATGAAAAACTGTTTTTT
CDR3 protein: CSAKQGTNEKLFF
J gene: TRBJ1-4
D gene: TRBD1
V gene: TRBV20-1
clone size: few

CDR3 DNA: TGTGCCAGCAGCGCCCCCGGCAGGGATCGGTATGGCTACACCTTC
CDR3 protein: CASSAPGRDRYGYTF
J gene: TRBJ1-2
D gene: .
V gene: TRBV7-2
clone size: many

CDR3 DNA: TGCAGTGCCCACCCTCCGGGGGAATTTAGCTCCTACGAGCAGTACTTC
CDR3 protein: CSAHPPGEFSSYEQYF
J gene: TRBJ2-7
D gene: .
V gene: TRBV20-1
clone size: few

CDR3 DNA: TGTGCCAGCAGTGAACGGGCTTACTATGGCTACACCTTC
CDR3 protein: CASSERAYYGYTF
J gene: TRBJ1-2
D gene: .
V gene: TRBV2
clone size: few

CDR3 DNA: TGTGCCAGCAGCTTAGTTATGGTTCTACCGGGGGCGGGCCATGAGCAGTTCTTC
CDR3 protein: CASSLVMVLPGAGHEQFF
J gene: TRBJ2-1
D gene: .
V gene: TRBV11-2
clone size: .

CDR3 DNA: TGTGCCTGGAGTGTTGTCGGATCCTATGGCTACACCTTC
CDR3 protein: CAWSVVGSYGYTF
J gene: TRBJ1-2
D gene: .
V gene: TRBV30
clone size: few

CDR3 DNA: TGCAGTGCCGGGACTAGCGGGATCTACGAGCAGTACTTC
CDR3 protein: CSAGTSGIYEQYF
J gene: TRBJ2-7
D gene: TRBD2
V gene: TRBV20-1
clone size: few

CDR3 DNA: TGTGCCAGCGGACAGGGGGCTAATGGCTACACCTTC
CDR3 protein: CASGQGANGYTF
J gene: TRBJ1-2
D gene: TRBD1
V gene: TRBV19
clone size: few

CDR3 DNA: TGTGCCAGCAGCTTAGGAACACGTGGGGCGTCTAACTATGGCTACACCTTC
CDR3 protein: CASSLGTRGASNYGYTF
J gene: TRBJ1-2
D gene: .
V gene: TRBV11-2
clone size: .

CDR3 DNA: TGTGCCAGCAGTTGGGGAGACAACACAGATACGCAGTATTTT
CDR3 protein: CASSWGDNTDTQYF
J gene: TRBJ2-3
D gene: .
V gene: TRBV12-3/TRBV12-4
clone size: .

CDR3 DNA: TGTGCCAGCAGCCGGACAGGGGCCTCTTATGGCTACACCTTC
CDR3 protein: CASSRTGASYGYTF
J gene: TRBJ1-2
D gene: TRBD1
V gene: TRBV27
clone size: few

CDR3 DNA: TGTGCCAGCAGTTACGCGGCTAGCACAGATACGCAGTATTTT
CDR3 protein: CASSYAASTDTQYF
J gene: TRBJ2-3
D gene: .
V gene: TRBV6-5
clone size: few

CDR3 DNA: TGTGCCAGCAGCCGAGGCCCTGGCCCCTATGGCTACACCTTC
CDR3 protein: CASSRGPGPYGYTF
J gene: TRBJ1-2
D gene: .
V gene: TRBV6-5
clone size: few

CDR3 DNA: TGTGCCAGCAGCTACAGACCGGAGACCCAGTACTTC
CDR3 protein: CASSYRPETQYF
J gene: TRBJ2-5
D gene: .
V gene: TRBV7-9
clone size: .

CDR3 DNA: TGCGCCAGCAGCCAACCCGGACAGGCTAATGAAAAACTGTTTTTT
CDR3 protein: CASSQPGQANEKLFF
J gene: TRBJ1-4
D gene: TRBD1
V gene: TRBV4-1
clone size: .

CDR3 DNA: TGTGCCAGCAACTTTCCCGGGACAGGGGGAACGGATACGCAGTATTTT
CDR3 protein: CASNFPGTGGTDTQYF
J gene: TRBJ2-3
D gene: TRBD1
V gene: TRBV7-9
clone size: .

CDR3 DNA: TGCGCCAGCAGCCAAGAAGAAGGGGGCGCCGGGGAGCTGTTTTTT
CDR3 protein: CASSQEEGGAGELFF
J gene: TRBJ2-2
D gene: TRBD1
V gene: TRBV4-3
clone size: few

CDR3 DNA: TGCGCCAGCAGCCAAGATGCAATGGGAAATCAGCCCCAGCATTTT
CDR3 protein: CASSQDAMGNQPQHF
J gene: TRBJ1-5
D gene: .
V gene: TRBV4-3
clone size: .

CDR3 DNA: TGTGCCAGCAGTTATCCAGTGCGGGAGACCCAGTACTTC
CDR3 protein: CASSYPVRETQYF
J gene: TRBJ2-5
D gene: .
V gene: TRBV6-2/TRBV6-3
clone size: .

CDR3 DNA: TGTGCCAGCAGGGAGACACTTAAAGCTTTCTTT
CDR3 protein: CASRETLKAFF
J gene: TRBJ1-1
D gene: .
V gene: TRBV6-2/TRBV6-3
clone size: few

CDR3 DNA: TGTGCCAGCAGCGAGGGGCCCAATCAGCCCCAGCATTTT
CDR3 protein: CASSEGPNQPQHF
J gene: TRBJ1-5
D gene: .
V gene: TRBV7-9
clone size: many

CDR3 DNA: TGCGCCAGCAGCCAAGAGGGACCCTTATACGAGCAGTACTTC
CDR3 protein: CASSQEGPLYEQYF
J gene: TRBJ2-7
D gene: .
V gene: TRBV4-3
clone size: few

CDR3 DNA: TGCGCCAGCAGCGTGGGGACAGGGGGCGCAAACACCATATATTTT
CDR3 protein: CASSVGTGGANTIYF
J gene: TRBJ1-3
D gene: TRBD1
V gene: TRBV4-3
clone size: few

CDR3 DNA: TGTGCCAGCAGTGATCGGGCGGGGTCGTATGGCTACACCTTC
CDR3 protein: CASSDRAGSYGYTF
J gene: TRBJ1-2
D gene: .
V gene: TRBV6-1
clone size: .

CDR3 DNA: TGTGCCAGCAGCTTAATAGCGGGGAACACCGGGGAGCTGTTTTTT
CDR3 protein: CASSLIAGNTGELFF
J gene: TRBJ2-2
D gene: TRBD2
V gene: TRBV7-3
clone size: few

CDR3 DNA: TGCGCCAGCAGTTCCGGGACAGTCTCCTACAATGAGCAGTACTTC
CDR3 protein: CASSSGTVSYNEQYF
J gene: TRBJ2-7
D gene: TRBD1
V gene: TRBV5-1
clone size: .

CDR3 DNA: TGTGCCAGCAGTTCCCCCGGGAGGACGAACTATGGCTACACCTTC
CDR3 protein: CASSSPGRTNYGYTF
J gene: TRBJ1-2
D gene: .
V gene: TRBV6-5
clone size: few

CDR3 DNA: TGTGCCAGCCTCGTTAGCGGGGCTTACAATGAGCAGTTCTTC
CDR3 protein: CASLVSGAYNEQFF
J gene: TRBJ2-1
D gene: TRBD2
V gene: TRBV6-6
clone size: few

CDR3 DNA: TGTGCCAGCAGCAAAAGTGGGGCTGAGGGATACGAGCAGTACTTC
CDR3 protein: CASSKSGAEGYEQYF
J gene: TRBJ2-7
D gene: .
V gene: TRBV7-2
clone size: once

CDR3 DNA: TGTGCCAGCCAACAGGGGGTGGGTGAGCAGTTCTTC
CDR3 protein: CASQQGVGEQFF
J gene: TRBJ2-1
D gene: TRBD1
V gene: TRBV7-9
clone size: few

CDR3 DNA: TGCGCCAGCAGCTTGGAGGGTGACGTGAGGCAAGAGACCCAGTACTTC
CDR3 protein: CASSLEGDVRQETQYF
J gene: TRBJ2-5
D gene: .
V gene: TRBV5-1
clone size: .

CDR3 DNA: TGTGCCAGCAGTGCGAGGGCGGGCGAGACCCAGTACTTC
CDR3 protein: CASSARAGETQYF
J gene: TRBJ2-5
D gene: .
V gene: TRBV25-1
clone size: .

CDR3 DNA: TGTGCCAGCAGCCAAGCAAGCGGGGTGTACAATGAGCAGTACTTC
CDR3 protein: CASSQASGVYNEQYF
J gene: TRBJ2-7
D gene: TRBD2
V gene: TRBV3-1
clone size: .

CDR3 DNA: TGCGCCAGCAGCCAAGCTTATCCGGGACAGAATAATTCACCCCTCCACTTT
CDR3 protein: CASSQAYPGQNNSPLHF
J gene: TRBJ1-6
D gene: TRBD1
V gene: TRBV4-3
clone size: few

CDR3 DNA: TGTGCCTGGAGTGTTGCGGTCGGGAGGTACAATGAGCAGTTCTTC
CDR3 protein: CAWSVAVGRYNEQFF
J gene: TRBJ2-1
D gene: TRBD2
V gene: TRBV30
clone size: few

CDR3 DNA: TGTGCCACCAGCTTTGGAGGGAGCTCCTACAATGAGCAGTTCTTC
CDR3 protein: CATSFGGSSYNEQFF
J gene: TRBJ2-1
D gene: .
V gene: TRBV24-1
clone size: .

CDR3 DNA: TGTGCCATCAGTGAGCTCGAGGGGGGCCTAGCGGGAGGCAATGAGCAGTTCTTC
CDR3 protein: CAISELEGGLAGGNEQFF
J gene: TRBJ2-1
D gene: TRBD2
V gene: TRBV10-3
clone size: few

CDR3 DNA: TGTGCCAGCAGTACCGAAGACAGGAATTCCTACGAGCAGTACTTC
CDR3 protein: CASSTEDRNSYEQYF
J gene: TRBJ2-7
D gene: .
V gene: TRBV6-5
clone size: .

CDR3 DNA: TGTGCCAGCAGCGTAGGATCGGGACTAGCGGGGGGCCGGATAGATACGCAGTATTTT
CDR3 protein: CASSVGSGLAGGRIDTQYF
J gene: TRBJ2-3
D gene: TRBD2
V gene: TRBV9
clone size: .

CDR3 DNA: TGTGCCAGCAAACCGGGAACTAACTATGGCTACACCTTC
CDR3 protein: CASKPGTNYGYTF
J gene: TRBJ1-2
D gene: .
V gene: TRBV6-5
clone size: few

CDR3 DNA: TGTGCCAGCAGGGCCCCCTGGGGGTATGGCTACACCTTC
CDR3 protein: CASRAPWGYGYTF
J gene: TRBJ1-2
D gene: .
V gene: TRBV3-1
clone size: .

CDR3 DNA: TGTGCCAGCAGTCTTCGGGACAGGGGCGCCCAAGAGACCCAGTACTTC
CDR3 protein: CASSLRDRGAQETQYF
J gene: TRBJ2-5
D gene: TRBD1
V gene: TRBV28
clone size: .

CDR3 DNA: TGTACCAGTAGTATCGAGGGCCAGTCCTACAATGAGCAGTTCTTC
CDR3 protein: CTSSIEGQSYNEQFF
J gene: TRBJ2-1
D gene: .
V gene: TRBV19
clone size: .

CDR3 DNA: TGTGCCAGCGCAATCAGGGAGGGCACTGAAGCTTTCTTT
CDR3 protein: CASAIREGTEAFF
J gene: TRBJ1-1
D gene: .
V gene: TRBV25-1
clone size: once

CDR3 DNA: TGTGCCAGCAGTTTATTCCTAGCGGGGTTCCAAGAGACCCAGTACTTC
CDR3 protein: CASSLFLAGFQETQYF
J gene: TRBJ2-5
D gene: TRBD2
V gene: TRBV12-3/TRBV12-4
clone size: .

CDR3 DNA: TGCAGCGTTGATCGGCAGGGGGCTTACACTGAAGCTTTCTTT
CDR3 protein: CSVDRQGAYTEAFF
J gene: TRBJ1-1
D gene: TRBD1
V gene: TRBV29-1
clone size: few

CDR3 DNA: TGTGCCAGCAGTGCGACGTGGGGGGGGCTACATGAAAAACTGTTTTTT
CDR3 protein: CASSATWGGLHEKLFF
J gene: TRBJ1-4
D gene: .
V gene: TRBV12-3/TRBV12-4
clone size: few

CDR3 DNA: TGCAGTGCTAGTCCCCTAGCTCGGGAGACCCAGTACTTC
CDR3 protein: CSASPLARETQYF
J gene: TRBJ2-5
D gene: .
V gene: TRBV20-1
clone size: .

CDR3 DNA: TGTGCCAGCATGCCCGACAGGGGGGAGACCCAGTACTTC
CDR3 protein: CASMPDRGETQYF
J gene: TRBJ2-5
D gene: TRBD1
V gene: TRBV7-2
clone size: few

CDR3 DNA: TGTGCCAGCAGCCTCAGGGGAGAGACCCTGTACTTC
CDR3 protein: CASSLRGETLYF
J gene: TRBJ2-7
D gene: .
V gene: TRBV11-2
clone size: once

CDR3 DNA: TGTGCCAGCAGCGGCGGGGACTATGAGACCCAGTACTTC
CDR3 protein: CASSGGDYETQYF
J gene: TRBJ2-5
D gene: TRBD2
V gene: TRBV9
clone size: once

CDR3 DNA: TGTGCCACCAACAGTCGCGGGACGTGGCTGAATTCCTACAATGAGCAGTTCTTC
CDR3 protein: CATNSRGTWLNSYNEQFF
J gene: TRBJ2-1
D gene: .
V gene: TRBV15
clone size: .

CDR3 DNA: TGCAGCGCCACCGCGGGCACCCTGGACAGCCACAATGAGCAGTTCTTC
CDR3 protein: CSATAGTLDSHNEQFF
J gene: TRBJ2-1
D gene: .
V gene: TRBV29-1
clone size: few

CDR3 DNA: TGTGCCAGCAGCCGCATGGGGACTTCCTCCTACAATGAGCAGTTCTTC
CDR3 protein: CASSRMGTSSYNEQFF
J gene: TRBJ2-1
D gene: .
V gene: TRBV7-2
clone size: few